The 17 T cell receptor beta chains below were found in one sample sequenced in a study of shared clonotypes between healthy human individuals. Assay: immunoSEQ multiplex PCR; the TCRdb copy retains only in-frame clones and omits some. The table lists 2,100,000 or so clones, 90% to 97% of them singletons. Sequencing was performed on naive CD4+ T cells sorted from blood. Regarding subset: CD45RA+ positively selected. The receptors were sampled from a man aged 18-30 years in good health.

This clone was detected once. The gene calls are TRBV5-1 and TRBJ2-7, with 10 bases identical to TRBD1. Trimming removed 2 bases from V and 1 base from J; junction bases left unmatched: 3. This CDR3 is 15 amino acids long. Germline V gene lookup returns CDR1 SGHRS and CDR2 YFSETQ. CDR3 in amino acids: CASSFKDRGSYEQYF. As DNA, the CDR3 is TGCGCCAGCAGCTTCAAGGACAGGGGGTCCTACGAGCAGTACTTC. Full variable domain (outside the CDR3, taken from reference TRBV5-1 and TRBJ2-7): KAGVTQTPRYLIKTRGQQVTLSCSPISGHRSVSWYQQTPGQGLQFLFEYFSETQRNKGNFPGRFSGRQFSNSRSEMNVSTLELGDSALYLCASSFKDRGSYEQYFGPGTRLTVT.

The CDR3, as DNA: TGTGCCAGCAGCTTGCTGGGACTTCAAGAGACCCAGTACTTC. Amino acid sequence: CASSLLGLQETQYF. This rearrangement joins TRBV5-4 to TRBJ2-5; a weak D match, TRBD2 (6 bases). The V gene lost 1 base and the J gene lost 2 bases, with 9 bases spanning the gap. Germline CDR1 SGHNT, CDR2 YYREEE (reference sequence). There are 14 residues in the CDR3.

This clone has only one observation. Other nucleotide sequences in the sample specify the same CDR3. This sequence joins TRBV7-2 and TRBJ1-3; D uncertain. The CDR3 contains 13 residues. V dropped 1 base and J dropped 3 bases, with 4 bases sitting between them. Germline V gives CDR1 SGHTA, CDR2 FQGNSA. CDR3 loop: CASSLESGNTIYF. CDR3 in DNA: TGTGCCAGCAGCTTAGAAAGTGGAAACACCATATATTTT.

On this clone itself: Other nucleotide sequences in the sample specify the same CDR3. The chain joins TRBV5-4 to TRBJ1-1, with D uncertain. Trimming stripped 2 bases from V and 2 bases from J, with 4 bases between. Germline CDR1 reads SGHNT; CDR2 reads YYREEE (reference sequence). This CDR3 spans 12 amino acids. CDR3 nucleotides: TGTGCCAGCAGCTTTCCCAACACTGAAGCTTTCTTT. Translated, it gives CASSFPNTEAFF.

This rearrangement joins TRBV30 to TRBJ2-1; 7 bases agree with TRBD2. The CDR3 is 17 amino acids. Trimming at V came to 0 bases and at J to 3 bases, leaving 11 bases not matched to a gene. The germline CDR1 and CDR2 sequences are GTSNPN and SVGIG (reference sequence). The CDR3 coding sequence is TGTGCCTGGAGTGTGAACCGACTAGCTCGGGACTACAATGAGCAGTTCTTC. Its protein is CAWSVNRLARDYNEQFF. The full variable domain, completed using reference TRBV30 and TRBJ2-1, is SQTIHQWPATLVQPVGSPLSLECTVEGTSNPNLYWYRQAAGRGLQLLFYSVGIGQISSEVPQNLSASRPQDRQFILSSKKLLLSDSGFYLCAWSVNRLARDYNEQFFGPGTRLTVL.

CDR3 region: CASSQTDRNTEAFF. CDR3 nucleotide sequence: TGTGCCAGCAGCCAGACGGACCGGAACACTGAAGCTTTCTTT. The chain joins TRBV4-2 to TRBJ1-1; D is undetermined. CDR1 and CDR2 (germline): LGHNA, YNFKEQ. The CDR3 totals 14 residues. The V end lost 3 bases, the J end lost 1 base, and 9 bases lay between the germline ends.

The chain has TRBV19 and TRBJ2-5; perhaps TRBD1 as D (6 bases). The CDR3 runs 12 residues. Deletions cut 5 bases from V and 5 bases from J, with 9 bases between. Germline assignment: CDR1 LNHDA and CDR2 SQIVND (reference sequence). CDR3 in amino acids: CASSEQGETQYF. CDR3 nucleotides: TGTGCCAGTAGTGAACAGGGTGAGACCCAGTACTTC. Full variable domain (missing parts from reference TRBV19 and TRBJ2-5): DGGITQSPKYLFRKEGQNVTLSCEQNLNHDAMYWYRQDPGQGLRLIYYSQIVNDFQKGDIAEGYSVSREKKESFPLTVTSAQKNPTAFYLCASSEQGETQYFGPGTRLLVL.

V usage is TRBV7-6 and J usage is TRBJ1-4, with D unresolved. The germline V gene encodes CDR1 SGHVS and CDR2 FNYEAQ. V gave up 6 bases and J gave up 3 bases, with 11 bases separating them. The CDR3 covers 14 residues. CDR3 DNA: TGTGCCAGCAGAAGGGTTCCGGCTAATGAAAAACTGTTTTTT. Its protein product is CASRRVPANEKLFF. Looking up the rest from reference TRBV7-6 and TRBJ1-4 gives the full variable domain: GAGVSQSPRYKVTKRGQDVALRCDPISGHVSLYWYRQALGQGPEFLTYFNYEAQQDKSGLPNDRFSAERPEGSISTLTIQRTEQRDSAMYRCASRRVPANEKLFFGSGTQLSVL.

About this clone: This sample includes further DNA sequences coding for the same CDR3. The CDR3 DNA is TGTGCCTGGGGTGATGAAAAACTGTTTTTT. It is translated as CAWGDEKLFF. The genes are TRBV30 and TRBJ1-4; no clear D gene. The CDR3 runs to 10 residues. V was trimmed by 5 bases and J by 6 bases, leaving 4 bases between them. The germline V gene has CDR1 GTSNPN and CDR2 SVGIG (reference sequence).

This rearrangement joins TRBV7-2 to TRBJ2-7; TRBD2 matches 8 bases. J lost 2 bases, V lost 1 base, and 4 bases had no gene match. Germline V gene sequence: CDR1 SGHTA, CDR2 FQGNSA. The CDR3 is made up of 15 amino acids. The CDR3 sequence: CASSLVLAGPYEQYF. CDR3 nucleotides: TGTGCCAGCAGCTTAGTCTTAGCGGGGCCCTACGAGCAGTACTTC.

In this sample, this clone turned up a few times. The chain joins TRBV25-1 to TRBJ1-5; D is possibly TRBD1 (6 bases). Germline V gene data show CDR1 as MGHDK and CDR2 as SYGVNS. Between the trimmed V and J ends, which lost 7 bases and 3 bases, there was a span of 19 bases. The CDR3 runs 16 residues. The CDR3 reads CASINPSDRDNQPQHF. The CDR3 nucleotides read TGTGCCAGCATCAACCCCTCGGACAGAGACAATCAGCCCCAGCATTTT.

This chain connects TRBV28 to TRBJ2-7; 7 bases are a match to TRBD1. The J segment lost 6 bases and the V segment lost 2 bases, leaving 13 bases of the junction unmatched. Germline V lookup: CDR1 MDHEN, CDR2 SYDVKM. This CDR3 region has 16 residues. Here the CDR3 reads CASSLDRVYYSVEQYF. The CDR3, as DNA: TGTGCCAGCAGTTTAGACAGGGTTTACTATTCCGTCGAGCAGTACTTC.

The chain is built from TRBV6-6 and TRBJ1-2; the D gene is possibly TRBD1 (6 bases). V was trimmed by 6 bases and J by 0 bases, leaving 11 bases between them. Germline lookup yields CDR1 MNHNY and CDR2 SVGAGI (reference sequence). The CDR3 length is 14 residues. CDR3 nucleotide sequence: TGTGCCAGCAGCCCACAGGGTTCTAACTATGGCTACACCTTC. It encodes CASSPQGSNYGYTF.

The chain couples TRBV4-3 to TRBJ1-1; D call uncertain. There are 16 residues in the CDR3. Germline V gene lookup returns CDR1 LGHNA and CDR2 YSLEER. V gave up 0 bases and J gave up 4 bases, with 15 bases separating them. The CDR3 spells CASSQDRSVQITEAFF. For the CDR3, the DNA is TGCGCCAGCAGCCAAGATCGGTCCGTACAGATCACTGAAGCTTTCTTT.

The V call is TRBV28, the J call TRBJ2-1; D is uncertain. Germline CDR1 MDHEN, CDR2 SYDVKM. The CDR3 is 14 amino acids. Trimming shortened V by 3 bases and J by 1 base, and 7 bases separated the two germline ends. The CDR3, as DNA: TGTGCCAGCAGTTTGGTAGGTTCCTACAATGAGCAGTTCTTC. It is translated as CASSLVGSYNEQFF.

A note on this clone: At the DNA level, this CDR3 is encoded by other sequences in the same sample as well. The V gene is TRBV18, the J gene TRBJ2-3; D gene unclear. CDR3 length: 13 residues. Germline lookup yields CDR1 KGHSH and CDR2 LQKENI. Trimming took off 0 bases at V and 4 bases at J, with 5 bases between the two ends. CDR3 bases: TGTGCCAGCTCACCACCGGTGGCAGATACGCAGTATTTT. This sequence encodes CASSPPVADTQYF. The full variable domain, rest sourced from reference TRBV18 and TRBJ2-3, is NAGVMQNPRHLVRRRGQEARLRCSPMKGHSHVYWYRQLPEEGLKFMVYLQKENIIDESGMPKERFSAEFPKEGPSILRIQQVVRGDSAAYFCASSPPVADTQYFGPGTRLTVL.

V and J are TRBV28 and TRBJ2-3; D ambiguous. The ends were cut back, 6 bases at V and 0 bases at J, with 7 bases in the middle. CDR3 size: 13 residues. The germline CDR1 and CDR2 sequences are MDHEN and SYDVKM. DNA of the CDR3: TGTGCCAGCAGCGCTAGGAGCACAGATACGCAGTATTTT. It specifies CASSARSTDTQYF.